This T cell receptor beta chain derives from a study of technical replicates of blood from a few donors. Assay: immunoSEQ multiplex PCR; the TCRdb copy retains only in-frame clones and omits some. The sample has around 79,000 clones, 75% to 95% seen once. Trimming stripped 3 bases from V and 7 bases from J, with 10 bases between. Germline V gene sequence: CDR1 SGHDT, CDR2 YYEEEE. The CDR3 sequence is 12 residues long. This clonotype was sampled from a human donor in good health. Input material: T cells isolated from PBMCs. The J gene is TRBJ1-2, the V gene TRBV5-6; no firm D call. Here the CDR3 DNA reads TGTGCCAGCAGCTCGTACAGAAGTGGCTACACCTTC. Translating gives CASSSYRSGYTF. Full variable domain (remainder filled in from reference TRBV5-6 and TRBJ1-2): DAGVTQSPTHLIKTRGQQVTLRCSPKSGHDTVSWYQQALGQGPQFIFQYYEEEERQRGNFPDRFSGHQFPNYSSELNVNALLLGDSALYLCASSSYRSGYTFGSGTRLTVV.